One sample yielded the 9 T cell receptor beta chains listed below, sequenced in a study of T cell changes during pregnancy in multiple sclerosis. Assay used: immunoSEQ multiplex PCR; TCRdb lists only in-frame clones, some missing. The sample consists of roughly 60,000 clones, over 80% of them appearing once. The sequences come from CD4+ T cells from peripheral blood mononuclear cells, collected in the first trimester of pregnancy. The receptors derive from a female donor with multiple sclerosis, enrolled in a pregnancy study.

V and J are TRBV5-1 and TRBJ2-3; tentative D call: TRBD2 (6 bases). The CDR3 has 13 amino acids. Per the germline V gene, CDR1 is SGHRS and CDR2 is YFSETQ. The germline V and J ends were trimmed by 9 bases and 0 bases, with 11 bases remaining between them. CDR3 nucleotide sequence: TGCGCCACTTCTGGGGGGAGCACAGATACGCAGTATTTT. It is translated as CATSGGSTDTQYF. The full variable domain, completed using reference TRBV5-1 and TRBJ2-3, is KAGVTQTPRYLIKTRGQQVTLSCSPISGHRSVSWYQQTPGQGLQFLFEYFSETQRNKGNFPGRFSGRQFSNSRSEMNVSTLELGDSALYLCATSGGSTDTQYFGPGTRLTVL.

CDR3 sequence (DNA): TGTGCCATCAGTGTGGTGCGGGACACTGAAGCTTTCTTT. Its protein is CAISVVRDTEAFF. The V and J genes are TRBV10-3 and TRBJ1-1; D call uncertain. V was trimmed by 4 bases and J by 3 bases, leaving 9 bases between them. Germline CDR1 reads ENHRY; CDR2 reads SYGVKD. This CDR3 is 13 amino acids long.

The count of this clone is one. The chain has TRBV6-1 and TRBJ1-6; D is perhaps TRBD1 (6 bases). Germline CDR1 MNHNS, CDR2 SASEGT. V lost 5 bases and J lost 6, with 11 bases in between. The CDR3 consists of 14 residues. CDR3 DNA: TGTGCCAGCAGTCAGGGGCCTATTAATTCACCCCTCCACTTT. Its translation: CASSQGPINSPLHF.

J is TRBJ1-6 and V is TRBV9, with a weak D call TRBD1 (5 bases). Germline-derived CDR1 and CDR2 are SGDLS and YYNGEE. V lost 2 bases to trimming and J lost 0 bases, with 18 bases between them. The CDR3 spans 19 residues. The CDR3 here is CASSVEGVRASSYNSPLHF. The CDR3 nucleotides read TGTGCCAGCAGCGTTGAAGGCGTCAGGGCAAGCTCCTATAATTCACCCCTCCACTTT.

This clone was detected only once. The V gene is TRBV4-2, the J gene TRBJ1-5; D ambiguous. Germline assignment: CDR1 LGHNA and CDR2 YNFKEQ. V lost 0 bases and J lost 0, with 6 bases in between. CDR3 length: 15 amino acids. The CDR3 sequence is CASSQDRGSNQPQHF. The CDR3, as DNA: TGTGCCAGCAGCCAAGATAGAGGTAGCAATCAGCCCCAGCATTTT.

The chain is built from TRBV4-1 and TRBJ1-2, with 7 bases identical to TRBD1. Germline CDR1 and CDR2: MGHRA and YSYEKL. V gave up 2 bases and J gave up 2 bases; unmatched junction bases: 2. This CDR3 has 14 amino acids. In DNA, the CDR3 is TGCGCCAGCAGCCAACAACAGGGGAACTATGGCTACACCTTC. Translated: CASSQQQGNYGYTF.

The gene calls are TRBV4-3 and TRBJ2-2, with TRBD2 as a possible D gene (5 bases). Trimming cost V 4 bases and J 4 bases, with 13 bases left between them. This CDR3 region has 15 residues. Looked up from germline, CDR1 is LGHNA and CDR2 is YSLEER. CDR3: CASSLSRALTGELFF. The DNA of the CDR3 is TGCGCCAGCAGCCTTTCGCGGGCGCTCACCGGGGAGCTGTTTTTT.

The count of this clone is one. The chain recombines TRBV15 with TRBJ2-3; 8 nucleotides line up with TRBD1. The CDR3 loop spans 15 amino acids. Germline trimming cut 4 bases from V and 1 base from J; bases unmatched to any gene: 4. The germline gives CDR1 LNHNV, CDR2 YYDKDF (reference sequence). The CDR3 sequence: CATSIDRGGTDTQYF. CDR3 coding DNA: TGTGCCACCAGCATCGACAGGGGAGGCACAGATACGCAGTATTTT.

V and J are TRBV13 and TRBJ1-5, with 7 nucleotides matching TRBD1. Germline V CDR1 and CDR2: PRHDT, FYEKMQ (reference sequence). This CDR3 region has 14 residues. The V and J ends lost 5 bases and 4 bases, in that order; junction bases with no gene match: 5. CDR3 sequence (DNA): TGTGCCAGCAGCGAACAGGGGAAGAATCAGCCCCAGCATTTT. This gives the protein CASSEQGKNQPQHF.